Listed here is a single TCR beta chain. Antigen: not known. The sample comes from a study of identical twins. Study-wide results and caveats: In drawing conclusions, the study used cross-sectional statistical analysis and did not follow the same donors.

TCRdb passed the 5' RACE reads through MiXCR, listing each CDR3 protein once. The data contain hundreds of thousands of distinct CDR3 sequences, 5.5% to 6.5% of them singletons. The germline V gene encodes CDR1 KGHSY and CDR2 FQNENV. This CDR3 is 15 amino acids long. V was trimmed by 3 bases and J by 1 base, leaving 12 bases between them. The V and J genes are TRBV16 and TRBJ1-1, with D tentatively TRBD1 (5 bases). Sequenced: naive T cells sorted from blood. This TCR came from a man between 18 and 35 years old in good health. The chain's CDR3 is CASSQRTTGNTEAFF. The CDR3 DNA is TGTGCCAGCAGCCAGCGGACTACAGGGAACACTGAAGCTTTCTTT.